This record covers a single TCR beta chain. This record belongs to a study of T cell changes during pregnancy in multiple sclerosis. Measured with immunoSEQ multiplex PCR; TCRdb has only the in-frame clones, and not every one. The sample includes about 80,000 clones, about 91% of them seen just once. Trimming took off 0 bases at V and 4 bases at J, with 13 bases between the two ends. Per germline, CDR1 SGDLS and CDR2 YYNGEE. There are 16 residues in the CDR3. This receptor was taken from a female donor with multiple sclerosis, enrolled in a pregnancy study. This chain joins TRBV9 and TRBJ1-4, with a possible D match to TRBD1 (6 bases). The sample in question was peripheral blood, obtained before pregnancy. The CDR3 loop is CASSVAGGQSNEKLFF. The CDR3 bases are TGTGCCAGCAGCGTAGCTGGGGGACAAAGTAATGAAAAACTGTTTTTT.